Listed here are 4 T cell receptor beta chains from one sample, sequenced in a study of T-cell reconstitution after alpha-beta-depleted transplantation in children. The TCRbeta library was prepared with unique molecular identifiers. Via MiXCR, TCRdb re-called the PCR reads, giving one row per CDR3 protein. The sample contains approximately 170,000 distinct CDR3 sequences, 11% of which appear only once. Source: PBMCs, taken before TCRalphabeta/CD19-depleted stem cell transplant. Receptor source: a boy younger than 10 with acute myeloid leukemia, due to receive a stem cell transplant.

This clonotype has at least ten counts. The rearrangement links TRBV20-1 to TRBJ2-5; the D gene is possibly TRBD1 (6 bases). CDR3 length: 14 amino acids. Germline values: CDR1 DFQATT, CDR2 SNEGSKA (reference sequence). The CDR3 reads CSPGTILLEETQYF. The DNA for the CDR3 is TGCAGCCCAGGGACAATACTTTTGGAGGAGACCCAGTACTTC.

This clonotype showed up many times. The chain joins TRBV20-1 to TRBJ2-3; TRBD2 matches at 8 bases. This CDR3 has 14 amino acids. Germline CDR1 reads DFQATT; CDR2 reads SNEGSKA (reference sequence). V gave up 2 bases and J gave up 5 bases; unmatched junction bases: 6. CDR3 DNA sequence: TGCAGTGCTAGACCAGGGACTAGAAGAGATACGCAGTATTTT. Translating it yields CSARPGTRRDTQYF.

This clonotype was counted ten times or more. The chain has TRBV7-8 and TRBJ1-2; D gene uncertain. V was cut by 2 bases and J by 4 bases, with 14 bases left in between. This CDR3 region has 15 residues. The germline V gene encodes CDR1 SGHVS and CDR2 FQNEAQ. CDR3: CASSLWDKSGYGYTF. In nucleotides, the CDR3 is TGTGCCAGCAGCTTATGGGATAAATCTGGCTATGGCTACACCTTC.

This clonotype was recorded many times. V usage is TRBV12-3 or TRBV12-4 and J usage is TRBJ2-7; possible D gene TRBD1, 5 bases. Between the trimmed V and J ends, which lost 1 base and 5 bases, there was a span of 15 bases. The CDR3 has 15 residues. The CDR3 loop is CASSLVWGSRHEQYF. The CDR3, as DNA: TGTGCCAGCAGTTTAGTTTGGGGCAGTCGTCACGAGCAGTACTTC.